This T cell receptor beta chain was profiled in a study of T cells in Graves' hyperthyroidism and ophthalmopathy. This CDR3 is 18 amino acids long. Germline CDR1 reads KGHSH; CDR2 reads LQKENI. Trimming removed 0 bases from V and 1 base from J; junction bases left unmatched: 9. TCR beta CDR3 regions were amplified from RNA. Using the HTBI primer set, a first-round RT-PCR was run on the TCR CDR3. Via MiXCR, TCRdb re-called the multiplex PCR reads, giving one row per CDR3 protein. Of a few hundred thousand distinct CDR3 sequences listed, around a sixth are singletons. Newly diagnosed patients aged 18 to 65 had hyperthyroidism of under 2 months' duration.

The sample comprised blood. This sequence joins TRBV18 and TRBJ2-1, with 7 bases fitting TRBD2. The sequence derives from a woman between 25 and 40 years old with Graves' hyperthyroidism. The CDR3 nucleotides are TGTGCCAGCTCACCACCGAGGGTCGAGCGGGAATCCTACAATGAGCAGTTCTTC. It codes for CASSPPRVERESYNEQFF.